This TCR beta chain was identified during a study of regulatory T cells in long-lasting Graves disease. CDR3 regions were amplified by Arm-PCR using iRepertoire HTBI primers to build TCR beta libraries. MiXCR was run by TCRdb on the multiplex PCR reads, yielding one entry per CDR3 protein. The repertoire includes over 650,000 distinct CDR3 sequences, 25% to 30% of them detected once, and around 40% sits in the top ten. The time point denotes: persistent/refractory GD, antithyroid drugs over 5 years with positive TRAb. The TCR library was prepared using RNA isolated from PBMCs. CDR3 size: 15 residues. Trimming took 5 bases from V and 5 from J, leaving 18 bases between them.

This chain uses TRBV12-3 or TRBV12-4 with TRBJ2-5, with D possibly being TRBD2 (6 bases). The sequencing here drew on peripheral blood mononuclear cells (PBMCs), taken when the disease was refractory, from a patient treated with antithyroid drugs. This clonotype was obtained from a female donor with Graves disease. In nucleotides, the CDR3 is TGTGCCAGCAGTAGGCCGACGGGAGATGATGAGACCCAGTACTTC. Translating gives CASSRPTGDDETQYF.